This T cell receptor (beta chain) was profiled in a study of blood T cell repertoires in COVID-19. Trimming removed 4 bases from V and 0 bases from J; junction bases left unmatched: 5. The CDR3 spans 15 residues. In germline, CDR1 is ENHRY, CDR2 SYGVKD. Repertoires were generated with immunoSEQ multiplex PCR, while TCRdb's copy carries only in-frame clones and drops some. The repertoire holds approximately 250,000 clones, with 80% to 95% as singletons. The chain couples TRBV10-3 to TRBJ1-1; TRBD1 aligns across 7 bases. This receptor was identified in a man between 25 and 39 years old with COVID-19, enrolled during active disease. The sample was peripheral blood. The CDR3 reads CAISAGQTMNTEAFF. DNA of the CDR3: TGTGCCATCAGTGCGGGACAGACGATGAACACTGAAGCTTTCTTT.